This T cell receptor beta chain was documented in a study of CD4+ T cells in melanoma. Germline V CDR1 and CDR2: LNHDA, SQIVND (reference sequence). The V end lost 7 bases, the J end lost 7 bases, and 14 bases lay between the germline ends. The CDR3 runs 13 residues. Method: immunoSEQ multiplex PCR; TCRdb's copy keeps in-frame clones and lacks some. The table has roughly 18,000 clones, 83% seen once. Sequencing used cells from a culture (not recorded whether cultured in vitro). The TCR originated in a human donor with melanoma. The chain carries TRBV19 and TRBJ2-1, with D perhaps TRBD1 (6 bases). The DNA for the CDR3 is TGTGCCAGTACGAGAAAGACAGGTAATGAGCAGTTCTTC. Protein: CASTRKTGNEQFF.